This T cell receptor (beta chain) comes out of a study of cytomegalovirus exposure and HLA in healthy donors. Study outcomes and limitations: In a later analysis, fewer than 20,000 TCR beta sequences were associated with HLA alleles at 0.05 false discovery rate. Immune exposure was documented only through CMV serostatus.

In regard to this clone: Its target is not known.

In the PCR, 60 Vbeta and 13 Jbeta primers were used. The method was immunoSEQ multiplex PCR; TCRdb's version includes in-frame clones alone and lacks a portion of them. In all, the sample yields approximately 120,000 clones. Samples came from healthy bone marrow donors. The CDR3 extends over 17 amino acids. Unmatched junction bases numbered 15, after V lost 5 bases and J lost 2 bases. Germline CDR1 is SGHTA and CDR2 is FQGNSA. The sequence was obtained from a man aged 30 to 39 in good health and CMV-seronegative. The chain employs TRBV7-2 and TRBJ2-7, with 7 nucleotides matching TRBD2. The sample was PBMCs. This CDR3 is CASSKGAGGSSPYEQYF. The CDR3 DNA follows: TGTGCCAGCAGCAAAGGAGCTGGCGGGAGTTCACCCTACGAGCAGTACTTC.